This TCR beta chain was profiled in a study of cytotoxic CD8 clonotypes in ibrutinib-treated CLL. Sequencing was performed with immunoSEQ multiplex PCR; in TCRdb, only in-frame clones are kept and a portion is missing. The sample includes approximately 170,000 clones, 88% of them seen just once. V lost 5 bases and J lost 2, with 13 bases in between. CDR3 size: 14 residues. The V gene's germline CDR1 is SGHTA and CDR2 FQGNSA. V usage is TRBV7-2 and J usage is TRBJ2-7; D ambiguous. The clonotype comes from a human donor with chronic lymphocytic leukemia. The sample here was PBMCs, taken at disease progression, from a patient treated with ibrutinib. CDR3 sequence: CASSVRRAAYEQYF. DNA of the CDR3: TGTGCCAGCAGCGTCAGGCGCGCCGCCTACGAGCAGTACTTC.